Shown below are 12 T cell receptor beta chains from a single sample sequenced in a study of glioma-infiltrating T cells. Amplification of TCR alpha and beta CDR3 regions from RNA used iRepertoire nested multiplex PCR. TCRdb fed the multiplex PCR reads into MiXCR, producing one record per CDR3 protein. The sample includes roughly 120,000 distinct CDR3 sequences, 20% to 25% of them seen just once. What was sequenced was glioma tissue, nonneoplastic brain tissue, or PBMCs (not recorded which). All receptors come from a human donor with low-grade glioma or glioblastoma, undergoing nonglioma brain surgery, or in good health (not recorded which).

Turning to this clonotype: A much larger clone differs from this one at a single base, so this may be a read error. The chain combines TRBV4-1 with TRBJ2-3, with a weak D call TRBD2 (5 bases). The CDR3 extends over 14 amino acids. The V gene's germline CDR1 is MGHRA and CDR2 YSYEKL. The CDR3 is CASSPRPEADTKYF. The CDR3 DNA is TGCGCCAGCAGCCCCCGGCCGGAGGCAGATACGAAGTATTTT.

This clonotype has more than one count but fewer than ten. This chain connects TRBV2 to TRBJ1-1; D unclear. This CDR3 comprises 15 residues. The ends were cut back, 3 bases at V and 1 base at J, with 12 bases in the middle. Germline values: CDR1 SNHLY, CDR2 FYNNEI. CDR3 protein: CASSEVRWGNTEAFF. The CDR3 DNA reads as TGTGCCAGCAGTGAGGTCCGCTGGGGGAACACTGAAGCTTTCTTT.

This clonotype was observed a few times. This sequence joins TRBV5-1 and TRBJ2-7, with D tentatively TRBD2 (5 bases). The CDR3 length is 15 residues. With 0 bases removed from V and 3 bases from J, the gap between germline ends came to 13 bases. The V gene's germline CDR1 is SGHRS and CDR2 YFSETQ. The CDR3 sequence: CASSLDRGTRYEQYF. The CDR3 DNA follows: TGCGCCAGCAGCTTGGATCGGGGTACTCGCTACGAGCAGTACTTC.

This clonotype came up many times. V usage is TRBV6-1 and J usage is TRBJ2-1; tentative D call: TRBD2 (6 bases). Germline CDR1 MNHNS, CDR2 SASEGT. CDR3 length: 15 residues. With 6 bases removed from V and 4 bases from J, the gap between germline ends came to 16 bases. The CDR3 sequence is CASSAGSATYNEQFF. Here the CDR3 DNA reads TGTGCCAGCAGCGCGGGGTCAGCTACATACAATGAGCAGTTCTTC.

Many counts were recorded for this clonotype. The V call is TRBV24-1, the J call TRBJ2-5; D call uncertain. V was clipped by 4 bases and J by 7 bases, with 12 bases between them. Germline CDR1 is KGHDR and CDR2 is SFDVKD. This CDR3 region has 13 residues. This chain's CDR3 is CATSDGLRRTQYF. In DNA form, the CDR3 reads TGTGCCACCAGTGACGGGCTCCGTCGGACCCAGTACTTC.

The chain uses TRBV5-4 and TRBJ2-7; 9 bases fit TRBD1. The CDR3 is made up of 15 amino acids. Germline values: CDR1 SGHNT, CDR2 YYREEE (reference sequence). V shed 4 bases and J 5 bases; nucleotides not matched to a gene: 10. The CDR3 sequence is CASSEPGQGRDEQYF. CDR3 coding DNA: TGTGCCAGCAGCGAACCGGGACAGGGAAGGGACGAGCAGTACTTC.

The sample holds many counts of this clonotype. This CDR3 is CATSRGAGVDEQFF. Written as DNA, the CDR3 is TGTGCCACCAGCAGGGGGGCGGGGGTCGATGAGCAGTTCTTC. The chain carries TRBV15 and TRBJ2-1; perhaps TRBD2 as D (7 bases). The germline V gene encodes CDR1 LNHNV and CDR2 YYDKDF (reference sequence). The CDR3 extends over 14 amino acids. V dropped 3 bases and J dropped 8 bases, with 14 bases sitting between them.

To note about this clonotype: Germline and junction disagree at one end, which may indicate a read error. The chain links TRBV11-2 to TRBJ2-3; D may be TRBD1 or TRBD2 (5 bases each). Germline V gives CDR1 SGHAT, CDR2 FQNNGV. The CDR3 has 15 residues. CDR3 amino acids: CASSLGPIPTDMQYF. CDR3 DNA: TGTGCCAGCAGCTTGGGACCGATTCCCACAGATATGCAGTATTTT.

This clonotype has only a few counts. This sequence joins TRBV28 and TRBJ2-7; D is uncertain. V dropped 5 bases and J dropped 2 bases, with 16 bases sitting between them. Germline V gene data show CDR1 as MDHEN and CDR2 as SYDVKM. The CDR3 consists of 15 residues. The chain's CDR3 is CASSRIIGTTYEQYF. As DNA, the CDR3 is TGTGCCAGCAGTCGTATTATAGGCACTACCTACGAGCAGTACTTC.

Notes on this clonotype: In this CDR3 the conserved last residue, phenylalanine or tryptophan, is missing, so a read error is likely. The V gene is TRBV3-1, the J gene TRBJ2-7; possibly TRBD1 for D (8 bases). CDR3 length equals 15 residues. CDR1 is LGHDT, CDR2 YNNKEL, per germline (reference sequence). The CDR3 region has the DNA TGCGCCAGCAGCCAACAGGGGGAGGGGTCCTACGAGCAGTACCTC. Residues: CASSQQGEGSYEQYL.

This clonotype has at least ten counts. The chain joins TRBV28 to TRBJ2-1; D might be TRBD1 or TRBD2, each matching 5 bases. The CDR3 is made up of 15 amino acids. Germline CDR1 is MDHEN and CDR2 is SYDVKM. V gave up 7 bases and J gave up 8 bases, with 21 bases separating them. CDR3 residues: CASTSLQGDGDEQFF. The CDR3 DNA follows: TGTGCCAGCACCTCTCTTCAGGGAGATGGCGATGAGCAGTTCTTC.

This clonotype showed up many times. V usage is TRBV6-1 and J usage is TRBJ2-7; D perhaps matches TRBD1 (5 bases). V was shortened by 6 bases and J by 1 base, with 7 bases between the two germline ends. The CDR3 spans 12 residues. CDR1 and CDR2 from the germline V gene are MNHNS and SASEGT. CDR3 sequence (DNA): TGTGCCAGCAGGGGGCCATCCTACGAGCAGTACTTC. Residues: CASRGPSYEQYF.